A selection of T cell receptor beta chains follows, all from one sample in a study of control samples from healthy donors and cancer patients. Clones were read by immunoSEQ multiplex PCR, and TCRdb kept only the in-frame ones, dropping some. The table records about 120,000 clones, approximately 87% of them present only once. Sample: blood. All receptors come from a man aged 25-40 years in good health. Both conserved end residues are part of each CDR3. Each record gives: V gene, J gene, D gene, clone size, CDR3 DNA, CDR3 protein. D genes are given only for firm matches. Rows give clone size only sometimes, using once, few, many, or a class for an expanded clone.

TRBV6-5	TRBJ2-7	TRBD1	NA	TGTGCCAGCAGTTACTCTGGGGACAGGGGCTACGAGCAGTACTTC	CASSYSGDRGYEQYF
TRBV11-3	TRBJ2-6	NA	NA	TGTGCCAGCAGCTTGCGCAATGGGGCCAACGTCCTGACTTTC	CASSLRNGANVLTF
TRBV6-5	TRBJ2-7	TRBD2	NA	TGTGCCAGCAGAACTAGCGGGGGGGAGGAGCAGTACTTC	CASRTSGGEEQYF
TRBV5-1	TRBJ2-3	NA	NA	TGCGCCAGCAGCTTTGGAGGGACCAGCACAGATACGCAGTATTTT	CASSFGGTSTDTQYF
TRBV12-5	TRBJ2-3	NA	NA	TGTGCTAGTGGTGGGGGTAAGGGTTACGAGGAGAGGCAGTATTTT	CASGGGKGYEERQYF
TRBV7-2	TRBJ1-2	TRBD1	once	TGTGCCAGCAGCTTAGATTCAGGGGGCCGGGGCTACACCTTC	CASSLDSGGRGYTF
TRBV11-2	TRBJ1-3	NA	NA	TGTGCCAGCAGCCTCTCTATTACTAGCTCTGGAAACACCATATATTTT	CASSLSITSSGNTIYF
TRBV5-1	TRBJ1-1	NA	NA	TGCGCCAGCAGCTTGGGTCCAGGTTTAATCACTGAAGCTTTCTTT	CASSLGPGLITEAFF
TRBV7-3	TRBJ2-1	NA	NA	TGTGCCAGCAGCCCAAGGACAGATAGCTCCTACAATGAGCAGTTCTTC	CASSPRTDSSYNEQFF
TRBV6-5	TRBJ2-2	NA	once	TGTGCCAGCAGTTACGCGGGGGCTGGTACCGGGGAGCTGTTTTTT	CASSYAGAGTGELFF
TRBV19	TRBJ1-4	NA	NA	TGTGCCAGTAGCCCACAGGGCACGGCTAATGAAAAACTGTTTTTT	CASSPQGTANEKLFF
TRBV6-6	TRBJ1-1	NA	NA	TGTGCCAGCAGTTACATGGAGGGGGTTAGGGAAGCTTTCTTT	CASSYMEGVREAFF
TRBV6-5	TRBJ1-1	NA	NA	TGTGCCAGCAGTTACTCACGTACAGGGAGCACTGAAGCTTTCTTT	CASSYSRTGSTEAFF
TRBV30	TRBJ1-2	NA	NA	TGTGCCTGGAGTGTACAAGCTAACTATGGCTACACCTTC	CAWSVQANYGYTF
TRBV6-5	TRBJ1-6	NA	NA	TGTGCCAGCAAGGACAGTGAGAATTCACCCCTCCACTTT	CASKDSENSPLHF
TRBV6-5	TRBJ2-2	NA	NA	TGTGCCAGCAGACAGGGAGGGCCCGGGGAGCTGTTTTTT	CASRQGGPGELFF
TRBV6-1	TRBJ1-5	TRBD1	NA	TGTGCCAGCAGTGTAGAACCGGGACAGAGGAATCAGCCCCAGCATTTT	CASSVEPGQRNQPQHF
TRBV25-1	TRBJ1-4	NA	NA	TGTGCCAGCAGTCGGAAGGAAGGAAAACTGTTTTTT	CASSRKEGKLFF
TRBV27	TRBJ2-7	NA	NA	TGTGCCAGTCAGACTCAAGCCTCCTACTACGAGCAGTACTTC	CASQTQASYYEQYF
TRBV5-1	TRBJ2-3	TRBD1	NA	TGCGCCAGCAGTCTAACTGGGGGGACAGGGATAGATACGCAGTATTTT	CASSLTGGTGIDTQYF
TRBV5-4	TRBJ1-2	NA	NA	TGTGCCAGCAGCGTTGGGGGGGGCGATCGATATGGCTACACCTTC	CASSVGGGDRYGYTF
TRBV12-3/TRBV12-4	TRBJ2-2	TRBD1	NA	TGTGCCAGCAGTGACAGGGACACCGGGGAGCTGTTTTTT	CASSDRDTGELFF
TRBV10-3	TRBJ1-2	TRBD1	NA	TGTGCCATCAGTTCTGGGACAGCCGTCGATGGCTACACCTTC	CAISSGTAVDGYTF
TRBV5-6	TRBJ2-3	TRBD1	NA	TGTGCCAGCAGCTTGTCGACAGGGGCCACAGATACGCAGTATTTT	CASSLSTGATDTQYF
TRBV9	TRBJ1-1	NA	few	TGTGCCAGCAGCGTAGGGTGGGACCGAATATTGAACACTGAAGCTTTCTTT	CASSVGWDRILNTEAFF
TRBV7-9	TRBJ1-2	TRBD1	NA	TGTGCCAGCAGCCTATCCGGGACAGGGGGCTTAGATGGCTACACCTTC	CASSLSGTGGLDGYTF
TRBV12-5	TRBJ1-2	NA	few	TGTGCTAGTGGACTCACCGGGGGCCCTCCTAACTATGGCTACACCTTC	CASGLTGGPPNYGYTF
TRBV11-1	TRBJ1-2	NA	NA	TGTGCCAGCAGCCCTGACTCCTTCCCTAACTATGGCTACACCTTC	CASSPDSFPNYGYTF
TRBV25-1	TRBJ2-5	NA	NA	TGTGCCAGCGGTGTCGCGGGGCGAGAGACCCAGTACTTC	CASGVAGRETQYF
TRBV10-1	TRBJ2-3	NA	NA	TGCGCCAGCAGTGAGTCAAGGACAGATACGCAGTATTTT	CASSESRTDTQYF
TRBV3-1/TRBV3-2	TRBJ2-2	NA	NA	TGTGCCAGCAGCCAGGGGGCTTCGAACACCGGGGAGCTGTTTTTT	CASSQGASNTGELFF
TRBV27	TRBJ1-6	TRBD1	many	TGTGCCAGCAGTACGGACAGGGTCTTGCCCTATAATTCACCCCTCCACTTT	CASSTDRVLPYNSPLHF
TRBV11-3	TRBJ1-2	NA	NA	TGTGCCAGCAGCGGCCACAGGGATGGCTACACCTTC	CASSGHRDGYTF
TRBV4-2	TRBJ2-5	NA	NA	TGTGCCAGCAGCCAAGATGGGGGGCGGACCCAGTACTTC	CASSQDGGRTQYF
TRBV3-1/TRBV3-2	TRBJ1-2	NA	NA	TGTGCCAGCAGCCCACGTACGGCTAACTATGGCTACACCTTC	CASSPRTANYGYTF
TRBV9	TRBJ1-4	NA	NA	TGTGCCAGCAGCGCGACATTAGGCGGTGAAAAACTGTTTTTT	CASSATLGGEKLFF
TRBV25-1	TRBJ1-4	NA	NA	TGTGCCAGCAGTGATTCGGGTTGGAAACTGTTTTTT	CASSDSGWKLFF
TRBV5-4	TRBJ1-4	TRBD1	once	TGTGCCAGCAGCGGGGGGGACAGCCTTAATGAAAAACTGTTTTTT	CASSGGDSLNEKLFF
TRBV12-3/TRBV12-4	TRBJ2-1	NA	NA	TGTGCCAGCAGTTCCTACAATGAGCAGTTCTTC	CASSSYNEQFF
TRBV7-9	TRBJ1-2	NA	NA	TGTGCCAGCAGCTTTGGGACTTCTGAGTACTATGGCTACACCTTC	CASSFGTSEYYGYTF
TRBV13	TRBJ2-7	NA	NA	TGTGCCAGCAGCCCCTACCTGGGCTCCTACGAGCAGTACTTC	CASSPYLGSYEQYF
TRBV5-1	TRBJ1-5	TRBD1	NA	TGCGCCAGCAGCTTGGAGAACAGGGGAGATCAGCCCCAGCATTTT	CASSLENRGDQPQHF
TRBV9	TRBJ2-5	NA	NA	TGTGCCAGCAGTCGACGGGATTTTGAGACCCAGTACTTC	CASSRRDFETQYF
TRBV6-1	TRBJ1-2	NA	NA	TGTGCCAGCAGTGAGGACGTGGGGGGGGCATATGGCTACACCTTC	CASSEDVGGAYGYTF
TRBV28	TRBJ1-5	NA	NA	TGTGCCAGCAGTTCTACAGGGTTAGGGGTTGGTCAGCCCCAGCATTTT	CASSSTGLGVGQPQHF
TRBV5-6	TRBJ2-1	TRBD2	NA	TGTGCCAGCAGCCTTAGCGGGGGATACAATGAGCAGTTCTTC	CASSLSGGYNEQFF
TRBV7-2	TRBJ1-5	NA	NA	TGTGCCAGCAGCTTGGACAGCTACCCCAATCAGCCCCAGCATTTT	CASSLDSYPNQPQHF
TRBV7-2	TRBJ2-3	TRBD2	NA	TGTGCCAGCAGCTTAGGACTAGCGGGGGGCCGGAGGGATACGCAGTATTTT	CASSLGLAGGRRDTQYF
TRBV5-1	TRBJ1-2	TRBD1	NA	TGCGCCAGCAGCCCTGACAGGGTTACTAACTATGGCTACACCTTC	CASSPDRVTNYGYTF